Below, one T cell receptor beta chain is given with its context. Amplification used 60 Vbeta primers and 13 Jbeta primers. TCRdb keeps only in-frame clones here, not all; method: immunoSEQ multiplex PCR. The sample carries under 150,000 clones, about two thirds recorded once. These data belong to a study of cytomegalovirus exposure and HLA in healthy donors. The specimen was PBMCs. The clonotype originates from a woman aged 60-70 years in good health and CMV-seropositive.

The CDR3 nucleotides read TGTGCCAGCAGCCAAGACCGACAGGCGAACTTCTATGGCTACACCTTC. Amino acid sequence: CASSQDRQANFYGYTF. This chain uses TRBV4-2 with TRBJ1-2; tentative D call: TRBD1 (6 bases). Germline V gene sequence: CDR1 LGHNA, CDR2 YNFKEQ. The CDR3 sequence is 16 residues long. V was cut by 0 bases and J by 4 bases, with 15 bases left in between.